This TCR beta chain stems from a study of T cells in Graves' hyperthyroidism and ophthalmopathy. Study conclusions and caveats: In blood, most of the thyroid clonotypes expanded above 0.001 were also present.

Patients aged 18 to 65 with hyperthyroidism were newly diagnosed, with duration under 2 months. The CDR3 regions of TCR beta were amplified from RNA transcripts. When the TCR CDR3 underwent first-round RT-PCR, the HTBI primer set was used. One entry per CDR3 protein, called by TCRdb with MiXCR from the multiplex PCR reads. The data hold roughly 580,000 distinct CDR3 sequences, with approximately 44% observed a single time. The sample holds a few counts of this clonotype. Its antigen remains unidentified. Specimen: peripheral blood or thyroid tissue (not recorded which). The origin of this receptor is a woman aged 18-30 years with Graves' hyperthyroidism.

The CDR3 DNA is TGTGCCAGCAGCCAGGACAGGCAGGGGTATGGCTACACCTTC. Translated: CASSQDRQGYGYTF. The V call is TRBV9, the J call TRBJ1-2; TRBD1 matches at 7 bases. This CDR3 comprises 14 residues. From germline, CDR1 is SGDLS and CDR2 YYNGEE. Germline trimming cut 4 bases from V and 5 bases from J; bases unmatched to any gene: 8.